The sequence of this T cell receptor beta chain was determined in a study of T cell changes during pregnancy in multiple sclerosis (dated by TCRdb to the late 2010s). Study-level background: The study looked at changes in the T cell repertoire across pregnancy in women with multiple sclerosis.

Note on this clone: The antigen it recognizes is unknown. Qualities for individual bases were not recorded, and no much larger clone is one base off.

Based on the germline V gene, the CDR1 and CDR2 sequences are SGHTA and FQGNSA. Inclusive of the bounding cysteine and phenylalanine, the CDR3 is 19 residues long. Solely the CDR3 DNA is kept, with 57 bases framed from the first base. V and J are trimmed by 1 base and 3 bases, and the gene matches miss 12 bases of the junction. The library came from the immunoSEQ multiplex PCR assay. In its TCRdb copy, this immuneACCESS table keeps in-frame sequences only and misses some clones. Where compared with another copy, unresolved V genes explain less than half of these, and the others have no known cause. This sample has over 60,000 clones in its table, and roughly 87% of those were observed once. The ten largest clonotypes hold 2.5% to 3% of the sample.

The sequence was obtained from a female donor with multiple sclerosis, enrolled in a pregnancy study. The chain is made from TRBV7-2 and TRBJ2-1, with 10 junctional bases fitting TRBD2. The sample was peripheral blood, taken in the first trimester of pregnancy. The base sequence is TGTGCCAGCAGCTTAGGGCCTAGCGGGGGCCCCGACTACTACAATGAGCAGTTCTTC. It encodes CASSLGPSGGPDYYNEQFF.